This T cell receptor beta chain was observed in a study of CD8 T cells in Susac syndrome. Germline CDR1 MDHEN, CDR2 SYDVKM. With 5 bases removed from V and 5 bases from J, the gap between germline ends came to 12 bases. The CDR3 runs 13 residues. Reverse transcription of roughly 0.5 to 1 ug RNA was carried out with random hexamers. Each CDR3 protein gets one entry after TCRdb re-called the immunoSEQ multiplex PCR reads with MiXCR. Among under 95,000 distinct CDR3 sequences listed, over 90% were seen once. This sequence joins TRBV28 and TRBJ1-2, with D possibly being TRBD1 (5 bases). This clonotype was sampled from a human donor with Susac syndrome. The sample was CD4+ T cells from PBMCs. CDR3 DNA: TGTGCCAGCAGTATTGGAGGGGCGTATGGCTACACCTTC. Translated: CASSIGGAYGYTF.